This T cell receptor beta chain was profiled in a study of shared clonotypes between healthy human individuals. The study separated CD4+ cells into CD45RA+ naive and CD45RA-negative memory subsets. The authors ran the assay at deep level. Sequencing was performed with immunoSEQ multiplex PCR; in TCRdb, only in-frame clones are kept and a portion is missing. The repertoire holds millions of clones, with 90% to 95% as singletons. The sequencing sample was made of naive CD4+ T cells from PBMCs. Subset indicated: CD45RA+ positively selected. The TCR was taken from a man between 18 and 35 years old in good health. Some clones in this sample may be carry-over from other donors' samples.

For the CDR3, the DNA is TGCGCCAGCAGCCCCGAGGGGGTATTGACCCCCGGGGAGCTGTTTTTT. Protein product: CASSPEGVLTPGELFF. This chain links TRBV5-1 with TRBJ2-2, with D tentatively TRBD1 (6 bases). V was cut by 4 bases and J by 6 bases, with 19 bases left in between. The CDR3 has 16 amino acids. Germline V gene lookup returns CDR1 SGHRS and CDR2 YFSETQ.